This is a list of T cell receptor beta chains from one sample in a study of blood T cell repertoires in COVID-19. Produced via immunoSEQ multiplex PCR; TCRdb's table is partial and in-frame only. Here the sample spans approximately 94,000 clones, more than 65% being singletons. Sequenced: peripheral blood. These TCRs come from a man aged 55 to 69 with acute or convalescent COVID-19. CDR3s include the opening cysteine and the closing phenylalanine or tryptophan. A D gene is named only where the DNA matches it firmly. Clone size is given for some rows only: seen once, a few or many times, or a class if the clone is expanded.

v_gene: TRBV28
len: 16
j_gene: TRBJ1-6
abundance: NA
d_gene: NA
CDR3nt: TGTGCCAGCAGTTTAGGGGGGGCGCCCTATAATTCACCCCTCCACTTT
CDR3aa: CASSLGGAPYNSPLHF

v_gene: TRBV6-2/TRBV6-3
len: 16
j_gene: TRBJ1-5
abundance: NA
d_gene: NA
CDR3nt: TGTGCCAGCAGTTACTACTTTACAGGAATCAATCAGCCCCAGCATTTT
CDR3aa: CASSYYFTGINQPQHF

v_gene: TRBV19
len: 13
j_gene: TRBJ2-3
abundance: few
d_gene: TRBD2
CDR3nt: TGTGCCAGTAGTATGCGAGCGGGGGATACGCAGTATTTT
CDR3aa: CASSMRAGDTQYF

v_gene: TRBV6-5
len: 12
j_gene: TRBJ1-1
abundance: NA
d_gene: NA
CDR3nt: TGTGCCAGCAGCGGGCGGGGGGGTGAAGCTTTCTTT
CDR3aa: CASSGRGGEAFF

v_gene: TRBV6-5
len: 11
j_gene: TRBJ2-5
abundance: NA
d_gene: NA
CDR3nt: TGTGCCAGCAGCTTTCAAGAGACCCAGTACTTC
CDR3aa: CASSFQETQYF

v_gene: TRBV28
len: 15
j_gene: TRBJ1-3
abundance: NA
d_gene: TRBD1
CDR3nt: TGTGCCAGCACCAAACAGGGGGCAAATGGAAACACCATATATTTT
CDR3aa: CASTKQGANGNTIYF

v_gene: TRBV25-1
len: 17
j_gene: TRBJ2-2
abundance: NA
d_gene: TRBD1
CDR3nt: TGTGCCAGCAGTACCCGACAGGGGCTCTCGAACACCGGGGAGCTGTTTTTT
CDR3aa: CASSTRQGLSNTGELFF

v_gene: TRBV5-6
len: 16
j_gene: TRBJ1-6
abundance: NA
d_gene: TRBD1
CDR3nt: TGTGCCAGCAGTCAGATACTGGACAGGAGGAGATCACCCCTCCACTTT
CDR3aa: CASSQILDRRRSPLHF

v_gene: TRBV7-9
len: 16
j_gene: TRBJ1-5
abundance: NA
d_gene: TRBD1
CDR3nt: TGTGCCAGCAGCTCGACTAGGGGACAGGGTAATCAGCCCCAGCATTTT
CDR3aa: CASSSTRGQGNQPQHF

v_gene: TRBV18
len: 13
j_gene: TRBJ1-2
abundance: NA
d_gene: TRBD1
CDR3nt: TGTGCCAGCTCACAGGGACAGGGCTATGGCTACACCTTC
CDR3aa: CASSQGQGYGYTF

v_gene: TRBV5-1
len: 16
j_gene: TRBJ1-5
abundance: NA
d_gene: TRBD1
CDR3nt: TGCGCCAGCAGCTTAATTCCGGGACAGGGTTATCAGCCCCAGCATTTT
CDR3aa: CASSLIPGQGYQPQHF

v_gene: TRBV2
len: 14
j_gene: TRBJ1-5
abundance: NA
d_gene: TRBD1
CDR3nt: TGTGCCAGCAGGGACAGGAATAGCAATCAGCCCCAGCATTTT
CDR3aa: CASRDRNSNQPQHF

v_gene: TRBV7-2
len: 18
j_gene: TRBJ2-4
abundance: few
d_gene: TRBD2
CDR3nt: TGTGCCAGCAGCTTAGTGGGGTCTAGCGGGGGACACAAAAACATTCAGTACTTC
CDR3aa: CASSLVGSSGGHKNIQYF

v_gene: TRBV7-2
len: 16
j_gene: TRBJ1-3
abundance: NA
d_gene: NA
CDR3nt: TGTGCCAGCAGCTTCCGGGATCCCCCATCTGGAAACACCATATATTTT
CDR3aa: CASSFRDPPSGNTIYF

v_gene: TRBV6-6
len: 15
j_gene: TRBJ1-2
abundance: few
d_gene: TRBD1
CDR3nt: TGTGCCAGCAGTGATTCGAGACAGGGAGGATATGGCTACACCTTC
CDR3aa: CASSDSRQGGYGYTF

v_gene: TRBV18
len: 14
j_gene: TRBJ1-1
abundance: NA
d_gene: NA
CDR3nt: TGTGCCAGCTCACCCCTTGGACAGAACACTGAAGCTTTCTTT
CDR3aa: CASSPLGQNTEAFF